These 32 T cell receptor beta chains were sequenced from one sample in a study of cytomegalovirus exposure and HLA in healthy donors. PCR primers comprised 60 Vbeta and 13 Jbeta primers. Profiling relied on immunoSEQ multiplex PCR, and the TCRdb table lists in-frame clones only, not all of them. This sample has 160,000 or so clones, with just over 75% found just once. The material sequenced was PBMCs. Receptor source: a woman in her 40s in good health and CMV-seronegative.

This clone was seen more than once but under ten times. The chain recombines TRBV6-1 with TRBJ2-7; weak D call: TRBD2 (6 bases). The CDR3 runs 15 residues. The germline gives CDR1 MNHNS, CDR2 SASEGT. The V end lost 4 bases, the J end lost 0 bases, and 13 bases lay between the germline ends. The CDR3 reads CASSGQRVGSYEQYF. Here the CDR3 DNA reads TGTGCCAGCAGTGGCCAGCGGGTCGGCTCCTACGAGCAGTACTTC.

Points on this clone: Compared with germline, one end of the junction differs, possibly owing to a read error. The rearrangement uses TRBV7-7 and TRBJ2-7, with TRBD1 matching over 10 bases. The germline CDR1 and CDR2 sequences are SSHAT and FNYEAQ (reference sequence). This CDR3 has 15 amino acids. The CDR3 loop reads CASSLRGQGPYEQYF. CDR3 sequence (DNA): TGTGCTAGCAGCTTAAGGGGACAGGGGCCCTACGAGCAGTACTTC.

The V gene is TRBV7-2, the J gene TRBJ2-7, with a weak D call TRBD2 (6 bases). Germline-derived CDR1 and CDR2 are SGHTA and FQGNSA. The CDR3 contains 14 residues. V was pared by 2 bases and J by 4 bases, with 12 bases between. The chain's CDR3 is CASSLYRRGYEQYF. For the CDR3, the DNA is TGTGCCAGCAGCTTATACCGGAGGGGATACGAGCAGTACTTC. The full variable domain, rest sourced from reference TRBV7-2 and TRBJ2-7, is GAGVSQSPSNKVTEKGKDVELRCDPISGHTALYWYRQSLGQGLEFLIYFQGNSAPDKSGLPSDRFSAERTGGSVSTLTIQRTQQEDSAVYLCASSLYRRGYEQYFGPGTRLTVT.

Points on this clone: This specimen includes other DNA sequences encoding the same CDR3. The J gene is TRBJ1-1, the V gene TRBV2; D possibly corresponds to TRBD1 (6 bases). Between the trimmed V and J ends, which lost 4 bases and 5 bases, there was a span of 17 bases. CDR1 is SNHLY and CDR2 is FYNNEI in the germline V gene. The CDR3 has 15 amino acids. For the CDR3, the DNA is TGTGCCAGCAGTGGCTTGGCGGGGGCGCGAACTGAAGCTTTCTTT. It encodes CASSGLAGARTEAFF.

The rearrangement uses TRBV5-1 and TRBJ2-3; D call uncertain. The germline V gene has CDR1 SGHRS and CDR2 YFSETQ. The V end was cut by 1 base, the J end by 1 base, with 4 bases between. CDR3 length: 13 amino acids. The CDR3 reads CASSLQGTDTQYF. The CDR3, as DNA: TGCGCCAGCAGCTTGCAGGGCACAGATACGCAGTATTTT.

V and J are TRBV13 and TRBJ2-2, with 11 bases matching TRBD2. CDR3 length equals 16 residues. In germline, CDR1 is PRHDT, CDR2 FYEKMQ (reference sequence). The trim removed 6 bases at V and 7 bases at J, leaving 10 bases unmatched. CDR3 DNA sequence: TGTGCCAGCAGAAGGGGACTAGCGGTAGAGGGCGGGGAGCTGTTTTTT. It is translated as CASRRGLAVEGGELFF.

The chain uses TRBV6-1 and TRBJ1-2; 7 nucleotides match TRBD1. The ends lost 4 bases at V and 8 bases at J; junction bases unmatched: 13. The CDR3 has 15 residues. The germline V gene has CDR1 MNHNS and CDR2 SASEGT. CDR3 region: CASSGQGGEGHGYTF. CDR3 sequence (DNA): TGTGCCAGCAGTGGCCAGGGGGGTGAAGGTCACGGCTACACCTTC.

This rearrangement joins TRBV2 to TRBJ2-2; D possibly corresponds to TRBD2 (6 bases). In germline, CDR1 is SNHLY, CDR2 FYNNEI. The CDR3 is made up of 14 amino acids. Trimming removed 6 bases at V and 1 base at J, with 9 bases between. CDR3 coding DNA: TGTGCCAGCAGGTGGGGGGAGAACACCGGGGAGCTGTTTTTT. This translates into CASRWGENTGELFF. The full variable domain, its missing parts supplied by reference TRBV2 and TRBJ2-2, is EPEVTQTPSHQVTQMGQEVILRCVPISNHLYFYWYRQILGQKVEFLVSFYNNEISEKSEIFDDQFSVERPDGSNFTLKIRSTKLEDSAMYFCASRWGENTGELFFGEGSRLTVL.

The chain employs TRBV7-3 and TRBJ2-2, with D perhaps TRBD2 (6 bases). Trimming took off 5 bases at V and 0 bases at J, with 16 bases between the two ends. The CDR3 covers 17 residues. From germline, CDR1 is SGHTA and CDR2 FQGTGA. In DNA form, the CDR3 reads TGTGCCAGCAGCCCTAAGCCGGGACTTTCGAACACCGGGGAGCTGTTTTTT. Its protein product is CASSPKPGLSNTGELFF.

The rearrangement uses TRBV6-6 and TRBJ2-1; possibly TRBD2 for D (5 bases). Germline V gene sequence: CDR1 MNHNY, CDR2 SVGAGI (reference sequence). CDR3 length: 14 residues. V was shortened by 2 bases and J by 6 bases, with 11 bases between the two germline ends. CDR3 nucleotides: TGTGCCAGCAGTTACAGCGGACGAGTCAATGAGCAGTTCTTC. Residues: CASSYSGRVNEQFF.

The chain employs TRBV5-1 and TRBJ2-3, with D perhaps TRBD2 (6 bases). From germline, CDR1 is SGHRS and CDR2 YFSETQ. The CDR3 has 14 residues. Trimming pared 1 base from V and 4 bases from J, leaving 10 bases between. CDR3: CASSLPGAADTQYF. For the CDR3, the DNA is TGCGCCAGCAGCTTGCCGGGAGCCGCAGATACGCAGTATTTT.

The gene calls are TRBV9 and TRBJ2-1, with 8 bases that match TRBD1. The CDR3 totals 17 residues. Germline loops: CDR1 SGDLS, CDR2 YYNGEE. Losses at the gene ends were 4 bases for V and 4 bases for J; bases not matched to a gene: 13. CDR3 residues: CASSSSSGDRRYNEQFF. For the CDR3, the DNA is TGTGCCAGCAGCTCCTCTTCGGGGGACAGGAGATACAATGAGCAGTTCTTC.

The chain uses TRBV27 and TRBJ2-1, with TRBD2 matching over 8 bases. The CDR3 runs 16 residues. CDR1 is MNHEY and CDR2 is SMNVEV in the germline V gene (reference sequence). V shed 6 bases and J 3 bases; nucleotides not matched to a gene: 10. DNA of the CDR3: TGTGCCAGCAGGCGAAAGTTTAGCGGGGACTACAATGAGCAGTTCTTC. Residues: CASRRKFSGDYNEQFF.

The chain carries TRBV6-1 and TRBJ2-7, with TRBD2 matching 13 bases. Trimming removed 6 bases from V and 4 bases from J; junction bases left unmatched: 6. Germline CDR1 is MNHNS and CDR2 is SASEGT. The CDR3 contains 15 residues. The CDR3 protein is CASSQGLAGTYEQYF. The CDR3 region has the DNA TGTGCCAGCAGCCAGGGACTAGCGGGAACTTACGAGCAGTACTTC.

This chain links TRBV2 with TRBJ1-3; perhaps TRBD1 as D (6 bases). Germline V CDR1 and CDR2: SNHLY, FYNNEI. The CDR3 consists of 14 residues. Trimming left V 4 bases short and J 2 bases short, with 9 bases between. CDR3 DNA sequence: TGTGCCAGCAGTGGGAACAGGGCTGGAAACACCATATATTTT. Amino acid sequence: CASSGNRAGNTIYF.

The chain has TRBV7-6 and TRBJ1-1; D is possibly TRBD1 (5 bases). V dropped 4 bases and J dropped 2 bases, with 14 bases sitting between them. The CDR3 extends over 15 amino acids. Germline V gene sequence: CDR1 SGHVS, CDR2 FNYEAQ. CDR3 sequence (DNA): TGTGCCAGCAGCTCCAGGCAGGGTTTTAACACTGAAGCTTTCTTT. Amino acid sequence: CASSSRQGFNTEAFF.

The V gene is TRBV11-2, the J gene TRBJ2-7; D possibly corresponds to TRBD2 (5 bases). The germline V gene encodes CDR1 SGHAT and CDR2 FQNNGV. V lost 1 base to trimming and J lost 2 bases, with 6 bases between them. CDR3 size: 13 residues. The CDR3 reads CASSLGLPYEQYF. The CDR3 region has the DNA TGTGCCAGCAGCTTAGGACTACCCTACGAGCAGTACTTC.

V gene TRBV19 combines with J gene TRBJ2-3; D is possibly TRBD1 (6 bases). Trimming stripped 7 bases from V and 7 bases from J, with 12 bases between. The length of the CDR3 is 12 residues. Germline lookup yields CDR1 LNHDA and CDR2 SQIVND (reference sequence). The CDR3 is CASNSQGHTQYF. The CDR3 DNA reads as TGTGCCAGTAACTCGCAGGGGCATACGCAGTATTTT.

The rearrangement uses TRBV9 and TRBJ1-1; 8 bases align to TRBD1. V lost 6 bases and J lost 7; bases outside the gene matches: 14. This CDR3 comprises 15 residues. Germline CDR1 reads SGDLS; CDR2 reads YYNGEE. CDR3 loop: CASTMRAQGEGEAFF. CDR3 nucleotides: TGTGCCAGCACGATGAGGGCACAGGGGGAAGGTGAAGCTTTCTTT. Full variable domain (rest looked up from reference TRBV9 and TRBJ1-1): DSGVTQTPKHLITATGQRVTLRCSPRSGDLSVYWYQQSLDQGLQFLIQYYNGEERAKGNILERFSAQQFPDLHSELNLSSLELGDSALYFCASTMRAQGEGEAFFGQGTRLTVV.

The chain links TRBV10-2 to TRBJ2-1; 8 nucleotides match TRBD1. The CDR3 spans 13 residues. Germline V gene lookup returns CDR1 WSHSY and CDR2 SAAADI. After removal of 5 bases from V and 8 bases from J, the junction contained 5 bases not matched to a gene. DNA for the CDR3: TGCGCCAGCAGTTCCTACAGGGGGGATGAGCAGTTCTTC. Protein product: CASSSYRGDEQFF.

CDR3: CASTSTGRNTEAFF. The CDR3 nucleotides read TGTGCCAGCACCTCCACAGGGAGGAACACTGAAGCTTTCTTT. The V call is TRBV6-6, the J call TRBJ1-1; TRBD1 is a possible D gene (6 bases). The germline CDR1 and CDR2 sequences are MNHNY and SVGAGI (reference sequence). The CDR3 loop spans 14 amino acids. Deletions cut 7 bases from V and 1 base from J, with 13 bases between.

This clone was counted a single time. The gene calls are TRBV6-5 and TRBJ2-7; tentative D call: TRBD1 (5 bases). Germline V lookup: CDR1 MNHEY, CDR2 SVGAGI. Trimming took off 2 bases at V and 5 bases at J, with 13 bases between the two ends. This CDR3 spans 14 amino acids. Here the CDR3 reads CASSYARERDEQYF. The CDR3 region has the DNA TGTGCCAGCAGTTACGCCAGGGAACGGGACGAGCAGTACTTC.

This clone was detected a few times. The rearrangement joins TRBV2 to TRBJ1-4, with TRBD1 matching over 7 bases. Losses at the gene ends were 8 bases for V and 8 bases for J; bases not matched to a gene: 11. CDR3 size: 14 residues. Germline V lookup: CDR1 SNHLY, CDR2 FYNNEI. CDR3 sequence (DNA): TGTGCCAGCCACCTTGACAGGGTAGGAGAAAAACTGTTTTTT. It codes for CASHLDRVGEKLFF. The full variable domain, completed using reference TRBV2 and TRBJ1-4, is EPEVTQTPSHQVTQMGQEVILRCVPISNHLYFYWYRQILGQKVEFLVSFYNNEISEKSEIFDDQFSVERPDGSNFTLKIRSTKLEDSAMYFCASHLDRVGEKLFFGSGTQLSVL.

This rearrangement joins TRBV28 to TRBJ1-1; maybe TRBD1 (6 bases). CDR1 is MDHEN and CDR2 is SYDVKM in the germline V gene. V was shortened by 2 bases and J by 4 bases, with 14 bases between the two germline ends. The CDR3 sequence is 15 residues long. DNA of the CDR3: TGTGCCAGCAGTTTAAGGGGGTACGTTGTCACTGAAGCTTTCTTT. Translated, it gives CASSLRGYVVTEAFF.

The chain joins TRBV6-5 to TRBJ2-5; tentative D call: TRBD1 (6 bases). V lost 5 bases and J lost 1, with 14 bases in between. The length of the CDR3 is 15 residues. CDR1 MNHEY and CDR2 SVGAGI come from the germline V gene. Here the CDR3 DNA reads TGTGCCAGCAGTCCCCTAGGGGGTAGCCAAGAGACCCAGTACTTC. Amino acids: CASSPLGGSQETQYF.

This clone came up once. The junction does not match germline at one end; this may be a read error. The V gene is TRBV4-2, the J gene TRBJ2-1, with 10 bases identical to TRBD2. The germline V gene has CDR1 LGHNA and CDR2 YNFKEQ. The CDR3 length is 16 residues. CDR3 in DNA: TGTGCCAGCAGCAAAGAATTACTAGCGGGATGGAATGAGCAGTTCTTC. Its translation is CASSKELLAGWNEQFF.

The chain links TRBV30 to TRBJ2-2; no clear D gene. Germline CDR1 and CDR2: GTSNPN and SVGIG (reference sequence). This CDR3 has 14 residues. Trimming left V 0 bases short and J 8 bases short, with 13 bases between. The CDR3 coding sequence is TGTGCCTGGAGTGTACTCGGGTACGAAGGGGAGCTGTTTTTT. Its translation is CAWSVLGYEGELFF.

CDR3 sequence (DNA): TGCGCCAGCAGCTTGGTTCAGGGGGGAGAGACCCAGTACTTC. Protein product: CASSLVQGGETQYF. V is TRBV5-1 and J is TRBJ2-5; tentative D call: TRBD1 (7 bases). Trimming took off 0 bases at V and 4 bases at J, with 10 bases between the two ends. The CDR3 is 14 residues long. Germline loops: CDR1 SGHRS, CDR2 YFSETQ.

This chain joins TRBV6-1 and TRBJ1-1; no reliable D call. Germline V gene sequence: CDR1 MNHNS, CDR2 SASEGT. Trimming took off 4 bases at V and 10 bases at J, with 10 bases between the two ends. The length of the CDR3 is 11 residues. CDR3 sequence (DNA): TGTGCCAGCAGTGCCCAAGCCGGAGCTTTCTTT. Encoded protein: CASSAQAGAFF.

The chain combines TRBV6-1 with TRBJ2-4; tentatively, D is TRBD1 (5 bases). Germline values: CDR1 MNHNS, CDR2 SASEGT. V lost 3 bases, J lost 0 bases, and 15 bases lay in between. The CDR3 covers 17 residues. The CDR3 reads CASSEILDRLAKNIQYF. The CDR3 bases are TGTGCCAGCAGTGAGATACTCGACAGATTAGCCAAAAACATTCAGTACTTC.

The chain couples TRBV19 to TRBJ2-7, with TRBD1 as a possible D gene (6 bases). There are 12 residues in the CDR3. Germline V gene lookup returns CDR1 LNHDA and CDR2 SQIVND (reference sequence). Trimming took 5 bases from V and 6 from J, leaving 11 bases between them. The CDR3 protein is CASSFLQGEQYF. The CDR3 DNA sequence: TGTGCCAGTAGTTTCTTACAGGGCGAGCAGTACTTC.

Of note for this clone: The same CDR3 also results from other DNA sequences found in this sample. The chain combines TRBV28 with TRBJ1-2; 9 positions match TRBD1. Germline V CDR1 and CDR2: MDHEN, SYDVKM. The CDR3 spans 14 residues. J was trimmed by 8 bases and V by 6 bases; bases with no gene match: 10. CDR3 in DNA: TGTGCCAGCAGCCCCGGGACAGGGCTGGACGGCTACACCTTC. Translating it yields CASSPGTGLDGYTF.